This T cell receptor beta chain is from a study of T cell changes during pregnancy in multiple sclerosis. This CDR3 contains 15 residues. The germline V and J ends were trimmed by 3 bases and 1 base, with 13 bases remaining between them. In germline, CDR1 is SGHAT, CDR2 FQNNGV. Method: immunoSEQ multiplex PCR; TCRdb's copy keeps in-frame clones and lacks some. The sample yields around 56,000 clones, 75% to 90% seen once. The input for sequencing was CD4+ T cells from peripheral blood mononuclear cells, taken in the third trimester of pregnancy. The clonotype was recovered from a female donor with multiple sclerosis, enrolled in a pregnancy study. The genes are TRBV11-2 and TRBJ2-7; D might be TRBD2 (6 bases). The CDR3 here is CASSFPSVTSYEQYF. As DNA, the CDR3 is TGTGCCAGCAGCTTCCCTAGCGTTACGTCCTACGAGCAGTACTTC.